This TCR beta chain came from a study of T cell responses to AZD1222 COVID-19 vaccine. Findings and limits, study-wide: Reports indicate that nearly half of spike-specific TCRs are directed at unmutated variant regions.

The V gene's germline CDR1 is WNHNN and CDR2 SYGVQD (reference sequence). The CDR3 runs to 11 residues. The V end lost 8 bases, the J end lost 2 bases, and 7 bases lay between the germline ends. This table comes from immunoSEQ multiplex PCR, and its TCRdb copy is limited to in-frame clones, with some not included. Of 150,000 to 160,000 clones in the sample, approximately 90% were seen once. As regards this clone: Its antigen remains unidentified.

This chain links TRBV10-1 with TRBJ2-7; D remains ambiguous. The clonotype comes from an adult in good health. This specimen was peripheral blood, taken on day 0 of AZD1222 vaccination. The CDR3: CASDWPYEQYF. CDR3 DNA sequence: TGCGCCAGCGATTGGCCCTACGAGCAGTACTTC.